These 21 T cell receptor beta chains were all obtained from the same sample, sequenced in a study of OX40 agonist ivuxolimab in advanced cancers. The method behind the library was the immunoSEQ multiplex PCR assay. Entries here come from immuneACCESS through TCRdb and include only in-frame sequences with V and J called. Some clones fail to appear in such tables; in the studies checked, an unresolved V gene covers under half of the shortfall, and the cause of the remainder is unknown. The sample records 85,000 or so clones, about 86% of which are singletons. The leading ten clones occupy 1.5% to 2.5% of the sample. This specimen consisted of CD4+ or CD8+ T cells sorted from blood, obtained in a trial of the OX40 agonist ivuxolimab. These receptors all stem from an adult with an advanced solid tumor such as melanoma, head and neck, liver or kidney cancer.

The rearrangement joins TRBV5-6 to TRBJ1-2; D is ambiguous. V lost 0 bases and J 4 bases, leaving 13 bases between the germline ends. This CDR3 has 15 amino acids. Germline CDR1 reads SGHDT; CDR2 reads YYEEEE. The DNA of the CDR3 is TGTGCCAGCAGCTTGGCACGGGCTTTGGGCTATGGCTACACCTTC. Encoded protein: CASSLARALGYGYTF.

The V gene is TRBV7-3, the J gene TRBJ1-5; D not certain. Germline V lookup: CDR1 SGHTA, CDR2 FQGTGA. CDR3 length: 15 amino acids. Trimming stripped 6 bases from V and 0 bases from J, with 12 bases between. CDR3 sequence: CASSSGRYSNQPQHF. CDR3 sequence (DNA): TGTGCCAGCAGTTCAGGACGGTATAGCAATCAGCCCCAGCATTTT. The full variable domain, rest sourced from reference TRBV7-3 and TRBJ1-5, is GAGVSQTPSNKVTEKGKYVELRCDPISGHTALYWYRQSLGQGPEFLIYFQGTGAADDSGLPNDRFFAVRPEGSVSTLKIQRTERGDSAVYLCASSSGRYSNQPQHFGDGTRLSIL.

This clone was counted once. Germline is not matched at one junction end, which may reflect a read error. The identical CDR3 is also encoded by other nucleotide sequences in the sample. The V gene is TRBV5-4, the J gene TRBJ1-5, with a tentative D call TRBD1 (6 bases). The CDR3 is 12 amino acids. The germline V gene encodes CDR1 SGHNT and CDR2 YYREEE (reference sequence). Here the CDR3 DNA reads TGCGCCAGCAGCTACGACGGACAGTCCCAGCATTTT. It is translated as CASSYDGQSQHF.

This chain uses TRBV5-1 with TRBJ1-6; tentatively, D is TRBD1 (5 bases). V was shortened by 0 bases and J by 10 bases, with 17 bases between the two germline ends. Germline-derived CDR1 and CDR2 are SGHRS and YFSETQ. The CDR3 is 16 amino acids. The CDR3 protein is CASSLEVAAGKSPLHF. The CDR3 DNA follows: TGCGCCAGCAGCTTGGAGGTTGCGGCAGGGAAGTCACCCCTCCACTTT.

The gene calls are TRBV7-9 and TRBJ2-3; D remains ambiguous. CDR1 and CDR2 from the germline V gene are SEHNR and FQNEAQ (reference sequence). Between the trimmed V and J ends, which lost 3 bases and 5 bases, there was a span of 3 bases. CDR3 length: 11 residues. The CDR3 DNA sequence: TGTGCCAGCAGCTTCGGAGATACGCAGTATTTT. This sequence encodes CASSFGDTQYF.

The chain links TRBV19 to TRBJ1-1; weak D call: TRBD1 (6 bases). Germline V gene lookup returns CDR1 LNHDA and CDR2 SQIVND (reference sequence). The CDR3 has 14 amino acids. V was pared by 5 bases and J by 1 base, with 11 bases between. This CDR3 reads CASSLDRGNTEAFF. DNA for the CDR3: TGTGCCAGTAGTTTGGACAGAGGGAACACTGAAGCTTTCTTT.

The CDR3 nucleotides read TGTGCCAGCAGCCAAGATCTGGCACGGTCAGGGTATGAGCAGTTCTTC. Its protein product is CASSQDLARSGYEQFF. The chain employs TRBV4-2 and TRBJ2-1; D is perhaps TRBD1 (5 bases). V lost 0 bases, J lost 8 bases, and 17 bases lay in between. The CDR3 is 16 residues long. Germline V gene lookup returns CDR1 LGHNA and CDR2 YNFKEQ.

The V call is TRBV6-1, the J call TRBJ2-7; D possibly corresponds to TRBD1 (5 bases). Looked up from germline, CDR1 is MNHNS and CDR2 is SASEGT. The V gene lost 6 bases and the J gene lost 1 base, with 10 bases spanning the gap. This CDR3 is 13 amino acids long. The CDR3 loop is CASREDTSYEQYF. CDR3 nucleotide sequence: TGTGCCAGCAGAGAGGACACATCCTACGAGCAGTACTTC.

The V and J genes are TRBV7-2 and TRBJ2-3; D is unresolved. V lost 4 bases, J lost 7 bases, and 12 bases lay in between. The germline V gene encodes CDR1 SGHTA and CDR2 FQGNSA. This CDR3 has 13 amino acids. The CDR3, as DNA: TGTGCCAGCAGCTCTGTCTTAGGAAATACGCAGTATTTT. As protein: CASSSVLGNTQYF. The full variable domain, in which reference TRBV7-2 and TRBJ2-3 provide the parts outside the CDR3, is GAGVSQSPSNKVTEKGKDVELRCDPISGHTALYWYRQSLGQGLEFLIYFQGNSAPDKSGLPSDRFSAERTGGSVSTLTIQRTQQEDSAVYLCASSSVLGNTQYFGPGTRLTVL.

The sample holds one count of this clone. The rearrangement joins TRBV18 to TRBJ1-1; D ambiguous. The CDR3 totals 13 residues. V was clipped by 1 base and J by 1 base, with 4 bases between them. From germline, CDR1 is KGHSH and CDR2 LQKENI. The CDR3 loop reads CASSPQPNTEAFF. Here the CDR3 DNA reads TGTGCCAGCTCACCACAGCCGAACACTGAAGCTTTCTTT.

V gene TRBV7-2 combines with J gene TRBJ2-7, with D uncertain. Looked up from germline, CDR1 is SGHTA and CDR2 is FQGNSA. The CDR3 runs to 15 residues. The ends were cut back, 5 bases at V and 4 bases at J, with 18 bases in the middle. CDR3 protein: CASSQVFGSSYEQYF. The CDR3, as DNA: TGTGCCAGCAGCCAAGTATTCGGTTCTAGTTACGAGCAGTACTTC. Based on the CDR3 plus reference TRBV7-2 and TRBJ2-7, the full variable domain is GAGVSQSPSNKVTEKGKDVELRCDPISGHTALYWYRQSLGQGLEFLIYFQGNSAPDKSGLPSDRFSAERTGGSVSTLTIQRTQQEDSAVYLCASSQVFGSSYEQYFGPGTRLTVT.

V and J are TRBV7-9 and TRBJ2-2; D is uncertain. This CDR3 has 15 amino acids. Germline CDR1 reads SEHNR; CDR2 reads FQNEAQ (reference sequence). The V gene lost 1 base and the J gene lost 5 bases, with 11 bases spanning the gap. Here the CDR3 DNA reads TGTGCCAGCAGCTTAGGGTCCATGCGGACCGGGGAGCTGTTTTTT. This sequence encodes CASSLGSMRTGELFF.

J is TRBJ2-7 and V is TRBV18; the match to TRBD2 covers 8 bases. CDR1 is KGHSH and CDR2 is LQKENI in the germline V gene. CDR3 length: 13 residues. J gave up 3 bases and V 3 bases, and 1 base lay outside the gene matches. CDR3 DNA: TGTGCCAGCTCACCGGGGACTAGCTACGAGCAGTACTTC. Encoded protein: CASSPGTSYEQYF.

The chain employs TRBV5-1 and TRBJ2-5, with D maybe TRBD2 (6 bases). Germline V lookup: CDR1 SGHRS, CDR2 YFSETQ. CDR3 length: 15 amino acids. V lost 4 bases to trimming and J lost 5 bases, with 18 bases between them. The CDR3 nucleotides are TGCGCCAGCAGCCCTGAGGGGCGGGGCTACGAGACCCAGTACTTC. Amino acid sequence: CASSPEGRGYETQYF.

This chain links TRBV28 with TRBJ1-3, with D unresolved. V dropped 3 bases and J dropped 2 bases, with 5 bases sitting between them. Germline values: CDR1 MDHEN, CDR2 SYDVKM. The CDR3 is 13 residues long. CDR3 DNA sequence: TGTGCCAGCAGTTTGTCAGCTGGAAACACCATATATTTT. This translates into CASSLSAGNTIYF.

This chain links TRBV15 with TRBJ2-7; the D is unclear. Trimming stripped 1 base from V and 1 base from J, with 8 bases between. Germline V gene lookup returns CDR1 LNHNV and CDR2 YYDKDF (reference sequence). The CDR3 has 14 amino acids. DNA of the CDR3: TGTGCCACCAGCAGAGGCGGTAGGTCCTACGAGCAGTACTTC. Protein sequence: CATSRGGRSYEQYF.

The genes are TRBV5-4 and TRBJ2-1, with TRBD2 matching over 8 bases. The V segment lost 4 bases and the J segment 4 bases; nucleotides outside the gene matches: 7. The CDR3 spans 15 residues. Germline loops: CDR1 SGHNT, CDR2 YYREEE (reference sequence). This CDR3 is CASSPPGGGYNEQFF. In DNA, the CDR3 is TGTGCCAGCAGCCCACCGGGAGGGGGATACAATGAGCAGTTCTTC.

CDR3 sequence reads: CASSPPRISGNTIYF. CDR3 nucleotides: TGTGCCAGCAGCCCCCCCCGGATCTCTGGAAACACCATATATTTT. The chain links TRBV7-9 to TRBJ1-3, with no clear D. Trimming shortened V by 5 bases and J by 0 bases, and 11 bases separated the two germline ends. From germline, CDR1 is SEHNR and CDR2 FQNEAQ (reference sequence). CDR3 length: 15 residues.

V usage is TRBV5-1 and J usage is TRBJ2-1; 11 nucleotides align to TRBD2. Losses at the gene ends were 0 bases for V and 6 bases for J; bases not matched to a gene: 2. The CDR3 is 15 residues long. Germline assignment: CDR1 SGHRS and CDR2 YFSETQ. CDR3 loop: CASSLVAGGLNEQFF. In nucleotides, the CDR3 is TGCGCCAGCAGCTTGGTAGCGGGGGGGCTCAATGAGCAGTTCTTC.

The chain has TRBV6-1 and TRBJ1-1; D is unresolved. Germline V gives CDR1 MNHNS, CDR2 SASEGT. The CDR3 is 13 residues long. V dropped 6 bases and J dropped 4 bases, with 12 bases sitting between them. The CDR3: CASRDYRGTEAFF. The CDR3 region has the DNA TGTGCCAGCAGGGACTACCGGGGCACTGAAGCTTTCTTT.

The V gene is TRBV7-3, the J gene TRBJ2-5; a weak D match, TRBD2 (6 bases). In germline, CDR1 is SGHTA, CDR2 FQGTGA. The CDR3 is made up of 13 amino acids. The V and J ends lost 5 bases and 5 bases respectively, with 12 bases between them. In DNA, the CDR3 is TGTGCCAGCAGCGTCGGGGGAAGGGAGACCCAGTACTTC. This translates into CASSVGGRETQYF.